One sample yielded the 8 T cell receptor beta chains listed below, sequenced in a study of CD8 T cells in Susac syndrome (dated by TCRdb to between 2018 and 2021). Library method: the immunoSEQ multiplex PCR assay. RNA was extracted using the RNeasy kit, and about 0.45 to 1 ug of the RNA was reverse transcribed with random hexamers. The public reads were reprocessed in TCRdb via fastp at Q25 and MiXCR, keeping in-frame beta chains. Identical CDR3 proteins give one entry, which carries the most common genes and DNA. The sample table holds about 200,000 distinct CDR3 sequences, of which roughly 91% were seen once. 0.087% of the sample is in the top ten clones. Source material: CD4+ T cells from PBMCs. These receptors originate from a human donor with Susac syndrome.

The chain uses TRBV19 and TRBJ1-1; the D is unclear. The CDR3 length is 15 residues. Germline V gene sequence: CDR1 LNHDA, CDR2 SQIVND (reference sequence). The V gene lost 5 bases and the J gene lost 1 base, with 14 bases spanning the gap. Here the CDR3 DNA reads TGTGCCAGTAGTCCCCACAAAGCAAGGAACACTGAAGCTTTCTTT. Protein product: CASSPHKARNTEAFF.

The chain's CDR3 is CATSGLYNEQFF. In DNA form, the CDR3 reads TGTGCCACCTCGGGACTTTACAATGAGCAGTTCTTC. V usage is TRBV24-1 and J usage is TRBJ2-1; D might be TRBD2 (6 bases). CDR3 length: 12 residues. Per germline, CDR1 KGHDR and CDR2 SFDVKD. The V end was cut by 9 bases, the J end by 4 bases, with 9 bases between.

The gene calls are TRBV29-1 and TRBJ2-2, with 7 bases fitting TRBD1. There are 14 residues in the CDR3. CDR1 is SQVTM and CDR2 is ANQGSEA in the germline V gene. Trimming took 6 bases from V and 5 from J; bases not matched to a gene: 9. The CDR3 protein is CSVRQGQGTGELFF. For the CDR3, the DNA is TGCAGCGTAAGACAGGGCCAGGGGACCGGGGAGCTGTTTTTT.

The genes are TRBV6-5 and TRBJ1-1, with 10 bases matching TRBD1. The CDR3 sequence is 14 residues long. Germline CDR1 reads MNHEY; CDR2 reads SVGAGI. After removal of 6 bases from V and 0 bases from J, the junction contained 1 base not matched to a gene. CDR3 nucleotides: TGTGCCAGCAGGGGACAGGGGCTGAACACTGAAGCTTTCTTT. Translation: CASRGQGLNTEAFF.

The V gene is TRBV2, the J gene TRBJ1-2; D perhaps matches TRBD1 (6 bases). CDR1 SNHLY and CDR2 FYNNEI come from the germline V gene. V lost 6 bases and J 7 bases, leaving 12 bases between the germline ends. The CDR3 has 12 amino acids. As DNA, the CDR3 is TGTGCCAGCAGACAGGGATCCCTTGGCTACACCTTC. This encodes CASRQGSLGYTF. The full variable domain, in which reference TRBV2 and TRBJ1-2 provide the parts outside the CDR3, is EPEVTQTPSHQVTQMGQEVILRCVPISNHLYFYWYRQILGQKVEFLVSFYNNEISEKSEIFDDQFSVERPDGSNFTLKIRSTKLEDSAMYFCASRQGSLGYTFGSGTRLTVV.

This clonotype appeared once. The chain has TRBV9 and TRBJ2-5, with D tentatively TRBD2 (5 bases). Germline V gives CDR1 SGDLS, CDR2 YYNGEE. This CDR3 has 15 residues. With 5 bases removed from V and 1 base from J, the gap between germline ends came to 15 bases. The CDR3 loop reads CASSSRTGFQETQYF. CDR3 DNA: TGTGCCAGCAGTTCCCGCACGGGGTTCCAAGAGACCCAGTACTTC.

The chain uses TRBV14 and TRBJ2-3; 8 bases fit TRBD2. Germline assignment: CDR1 SGHDN and CDR2 FVKESK. V was clipped by 0 bases and J by 2 bases; unmatched bases: 1. The CDR3 consists of 15 residues. CDR3 DNA sequence: TGTGCCAGCAGCCAAGATAGCGGGATCACAGATACGCAGTATTTT. Protein: CASSQDSGITDTQYF.

For the CDR3, the DNA is TGTGCCAGTAGTCCCCAGAGGACAGGGATAGCCAAAAACATTCAGTACTTC. Protein: CASSPQRTGIAKNIQYF. V usage is TRBV19 and J usage is TRBJ2-4, with 8 nucleotides matching TRBD1. Per the germline V gene, CDR1 is LNHDA and CDR2 is SQIVND (reference sequence). CDR3 length equals 17 residues. J was trimmed by 0 bases and V by 5 bases; bases with no gene match: 9.